These 15 T cell receptor beta chains were all obtained from the same sample, sequenced in a study of blood T cell repertoires in COVID-19. The table came from immunoSEQ multiplex PCR; TCRdb's copy has only in-frame clones and leaves some out. The sample shows about 180,000 clones, roughly nine tenths of them seen only once. Sequenced input: PBMCs or T cells enriched from blood (not recorded which). The receptors here all came from a woman in her 40s with acute COVID-19.

The rearrangement links TRBV30 to TRBJ2-7; a possible D gene is TRBD1 (7 bases). V lost 3 bases, J lost 1 base, and 10 bases lay in between. The CDR3 runs to 13 residues. CDR1 GTSNPN and CDR2 SVGIG come from the germline V gene (reference sequence). The CDR3 spells CAWSAGQSYEQYF. DNA for the CDR3: TGTGCCTGGAGCGCGGGACAGTCCTACGAGCAGTACTTC. The whole variable domain, remainder taken from reference TRBV30 and TRBJ2-7, is SQTIHQWPATLVQPVGSPLSLECTVEGTSNPNLYWYRQAAGRGLQLLFYSVGIGQISSEVPQNLSASRPQDRQFILSSKKLLLSDSGFYLCAWSAGQSYEQYFGPGTRLTVT.

This chain joins TRBV23-1 and TRBJ2-7; tentatively, D is TRBD1 (6 bases). TRBV23-1 is placed among ORFs of uncertain function. The length of the CDR3 is 14 residues. V was cut by 10 bases and J by 2 bases, with 18 bases left in between. The CDR3 reads CATPTQGVTYEQYF. CDR3 bases: TGCGCCACCCCTACACAGGGCGTTACCTACGAGCAGTACTTC.

The chain joins TRBV2 to TRBJ1-2; D is ambiguous. Germline loops: CDR1 SNHLY, CDR2 FYNNEI. Trimming pared 8 bases from V and 2 bases from J, leaving 6 bases between. The CDR3 runs 11 residues. CDR3 in DNA: TGTGCCAGCCTAGGAAACTATGGCTACACCTTC. The encoded protein is CASLGNYGYTF.

This chain joins TRBV3-1 (or the pseudogene TRBV3-2) and TRBJ2-3; maybe TRBD1 (6 bases). Trimming stripped 4 bases from V and 2 bases from J, with 13 bases between. CDR1 and CDR2 from the germline V gene are LGHDT and YNNKEL (reference sequence). This CDR3 is 15 amino acids long. The CDR3 region is CASSLAGTNTDTQYF. The CDR3 DNA sequence: TGTGCCAGCAGCCTAGCAGGGACAAACACAGATACGCAGTATTTT.

The chain is built from TRBV30 and TRBJ1-2; the D gene is possibly TRBD1 (5 bases). The V end was cut by 0 bases, the J end by 8 bases, with 13 bases between. Germline V gene sequence: CDR1 GTSNPN, CDR2 SVGIG (reference sequence). This CDR3 contains 13 residues. This CDR3 reads CAWSVGGGVGYTF. The CDR3 coding sequence is TGTGCCTGGAGTGTAGGAGGAGGGGTCGGCTACACCTTC. Full variable domain (rest looked up from reference TRBV30 and TRBJ1-2): SQTIHQWPATLVQPVGSPLSLECTVEGTSNPNLYWYRQAAGRGLQLLFYSVGIGQISSEVPQNLSASRPQDRQFILSSKKLLLSDSGFYLCAWSVGGGVGYTFGSGTRLTVV.

The gene calls are TRBV6-5 and TRBJ2-5; 9 bases map to TRBD2. The germline gives CDR1 MNHEY, CDR2 SVGAGI. There are 14 residues in the CDR3. The CDR3 sequence is CSPRSAGGGETQYF. CDR3 nucleotide sequence: TGTTCACCTCGCTCAGCGGGAGGCGGAGAGACCCAGTACTTC.

V and J are TRBV21-1 and TRBJ2-5; the table's D gene call, TRBD1, was not cross checked with the DNA. TRBV21-1 is labeled a pseudogene. The CDR3 loop spans 15 amino acids. In DNA form, the CDR3 reads TGTGCCAGCACCAAACAGGGGAGAGTCAAAGAGACCCAGTACTTC. It codes for CASTKQGRVKETQYF.

The chain employs TRBV3-1 (or the pseudogene TRBV3-2) and TRBJ2-7; no reliable D call. The V gene lost 3 bases and the J gene lost 4 bases, with 4 bases spanning the gap. Per germline, CDR1 LGHDT and CDR2 YNNKEL (reference sequence). This CDR3 spans 11 amino acids. The CDR3 nucleotides are TGTGCCAGCAGCCACGGTTACGAGCAGTACTTC. Protein product: CASSHGYEQYF.

The CDR3 reads CASSFPKGQGYEQYF. The CDR3 region has the DNA TGTGCCAGCAGTTTTCCGAAGGGACAGGGCTACGAGCAGTACTTC. The chain has TRBV27 and TRBJ2-7, with 9 bases that match TRBD1. Losses at the gene ends were 3 bases for V and 3 bases for J; bases not matched to a gene: 6. CDR1 and CDR2 (germline): MNHEY, SMNVEV (reference sequence). The CDR3 has 15 amino acids.

The rearrangement links TRBV5-1 to TRBJ1-6; 12 bases line up with TRBD1. This CDR3 spans 15 amino acids. V shed 5 bases and J 6 bases; nucleotides not matched to a gene: 3. Looked up from germline, CDR1 is SGHRS and CDR2 is YFSETQ. The CDR3 is CASRGDRGRNSPLHF. The CDR3 nucleotides read TGCGCCAGCAGGGGGGACAGGGGGCGTAATTCACCCCTCCACTTT.

This chain joins TRBV7-9 and TRBJ1-4, with D unclear. The V end lost 1 base, the J end lost 8 bases, and 11 bases lay between the germline ends. The CDR3 is 14 residues long. The germline CDR1 and CDR2 sequences are SEHNR and FQNEAQ (reference sequence). CDR3 sequence: CASSLGSGFEKLFF. The CDR3 DNA sequence: TGTGCCAGCAGCTTAGGTAGCGGTTTCGAAAAACTGTTTTTT.

J is TRBJ1-1 and V is TRBV5-6; D ambiguous. Germline V gene data show CDR1 as SGHDT and CDR2 as YYEEEE. CDR3 size: 13 residues. Trimming removed 1 base at V and 13 bases at J, with 17 bases between. The CDR3 loop is CASSLKSGGTGFF. CDR3 nucleotide sequence: TGTGCCAGCAGCTTGAAGTCAGGTGGAACTGGTTTCTTT.

The rearrangement joins TRBV28 to TRBJ2-3; 14 bases are shared with TRBD2. CDR1 and CDR2 (germline): MDHEN, SYDVKM. With 6 bases clipped from V and 1 base from J, the junction kept 9 bases outside the gene matches. CDR3 length: 18 amino acids. The CDR3 DNA is TGTGCCAGCAGCCTAGGACTAGCGGGGGGTGGTCGCACAGATACGCAGTATTTT. Protein: CASSLGLAGGGRTDTQYF.

The J gene is TRBJ2-7, the V gene TRBV19; the match to TRBD1 covers 8 bases. Per germline, CDR1 LNHDA and CDR2 SQIVND (reference sequence). The trim removed 5 bases at V and 2 bases at J, leaving 5 bases unmatched. CDR3 size: 14 residues. The CDR3 region has the DNA TGTGCCAGTAGTCCCCGGGACAGGCCCTACGAGCAGTACTTC. The encoded protein is CASSPRDRPYEQYF.

V is TRBV5-5 and J is TRBJ2-3; possibly TRBD1 for D (5 bases). The CDR3 covers 17 residues. Per the germline V gene, CDR1 is SGHKS and CDR2 is YYEKEE (reference sequence). Deletions cut 5 bases from V and 2 bases from J, with 21 bases between. CDR3 residues: CASRRDRRIANTDTQYF. The CDR3 DNA follows: TGTGCCAGCAGACGCGACAGACGCATTGCCAACACAGATACGCAGTATTTT.